One and the same sample provided the 9 T cell receptor beta chains below, sequenced in a study of CD8+ T cells in alopecia areata. cDNA serving as the sequencing template came from extracted, reverse transcribed RNA. Profiling relied on immunoSEQ multiplex PCR, and the TCRdb table lists in-frame clones only, not all of them. Of 150,000 to 200,000 clones listed, approximately 57% are singletons. Stated treatment: oral pan-JAK inhibitor, 5-10 mg twice daily. The material was CD4+ T cells sorted from blood, obtained at week 24, from a patient treated with tofacitinib. The receptors shown here come from a human donor with alopecia areata.

This chain links TRBV6-6 with TRBJ2-5; 7 bases are a match to TRBD2. Trimming took 5 bases from V and 5 from J; bases not matched to a gene: 11. CDR1 is MNHNY and CDR2 is SVGAGI in the germline V gene (reference sequence). The CDR3 totals 15 residues. CDR3 nucleotides: TGTGCCAGCAGTCAGCGGGGAGCCCTTATGGAGACCCAGTACTTC. It encodes CASSQRGALMETQYF.

The chain has TRBV29-1 and TRBJ2-1; a weak D match, TRBD2 (5 bases). Trimming removed 6 bases at V and 3 bases at J, with 12 bases between. Germline V gene lookup returns CDR1 SQVTM and CDR2 ANQGSEA. This CDR3 has 13 amino acids. The CDR3 DNA reads TGCAGCGTAGAGGGCAGGAACTACAATGAGCAGTTCTTC. This sequence encodes CSVEGRNYNEQFF.

This clone has just a few counts. The CDR3 region is CSVERTGSTDTQYF. The DNA of the CDR3 is TGCAGCGTTGAGAGAACGGGATCCACAGATACGCAGTATTTT. The V and J genes are TRBV29-1 and TRBJ2-3, with D maybe TRBD2 (5 bases). The CDR3 length is 14 residues. V lost 3 bases and J lost 2, with 12 bases in between. Per germline, CDR1 SQVTM and CDR2 ANQGSEA.

V and J are TRBV27 and TRBJ1-5; 8 bases are a match to TRBD1. This CDR3 has 14 residues. V dropped 3 bases and J dropped 2; count of bases not matched to a gene: 0. The V gene's germline CDR1 is MNHEY and CDR2 SMNVEV (reference sequence). CDR3 sequence: CASSLTGGNQPQHF. As DNA, the CDR3 is TGTGCCAGCAGTTTGACAGGGGGCAATCAGCCCCAGCATTTT.

J is TRBJ1-2 and V is TRBV30; 9 nucleotides match TRBD1. The CDR3 loop spans 12 amino acids. Germline V gives CDR1 GTSNPN, CDR2 SVGIG (reference sequence). Trimming removed 7 bases from V and 7 bases from J; junction bases left unmatched: 7. DNA for the CDR3: TGTGCCTCTACAGGGGGCAGAACTGGCTACACCTTC. Amino acid sequence: CASTGGRTGYTF.

This sequence joins TRBV29-1 and TRBJ2-5; 8 bases agree with TRBD1. This CDR3 is 12 amino acids long. V lost 6 bases, J lost 4 bases, and 4 bases stayed unmatched. Germline CDR1 is SQVTM and CDR2 is ANQGSEA. The CDR3 DNA reads as TGCAGCGTGGATGGACAGGGAGAGACCCAGTACTTC. This sequence encodes CSVDGQGETQYF.

The rearrangement joins TRBV5-1 to TRBJ2-7; 8 bases align to TRBD1. The CDR3 is made up of 17 amino acids. Trimming cost V 1 base and J 2 bases; bases outside gene matches: 11. The germline V gene encodes CDR1 SGHRS and CDR2 YFSETQ. Here the CDR3 DNA reads TGCGCCAGCAGCTTGACCTTCGACAGGGGTTACACCTACGAGCAGTACTTC. Its protein is CASSLTFDRGYTYEQYF.

The CDR3 DNA sequence: TGTGCCTGGAGTTTTGCCACCGGGGAGCTGTTTTTT. Its translation: CAWSFATGELFF. This chain links TRBV30 with TRBJ2-2, with unresolved D. Germline CDR1 and CDR2: GTSNPN and SVGIG (reference sequence). The CDR3 spans 12 residues. V lost 2 bases and J 4 bases, leaving 5 bases between the germline ends. Full variable domain (missing parts from reference TRBV30 and TRBJ2-2): SQTIHQWPATLVQPVGSPLSLECTVEGTSNPNLYWYRQAAGRGLQLLFYSVGIGQISSEVPQNLSASRPQDRQFILSSKKLLLSDSGFYLCAWSFATGELFFGEGSRLTVL.

The chain uses TRBV7-2 and TRBJ1-2, with 7 bases aligning to TRBD1. J gave up 8 bases and V 3 bases, and 6 bases lay outside the gene matches. Germline V lookup: CDR1 SGHTA, CDR2 FQGNSA. There are 13 residues in the CDR3. The CDR3 DNA reads as TGTGCCAGCAGCTTTGACAGGGTGCGGGGCTACACCTTC. It specifies CASSFDRVRGYTF.